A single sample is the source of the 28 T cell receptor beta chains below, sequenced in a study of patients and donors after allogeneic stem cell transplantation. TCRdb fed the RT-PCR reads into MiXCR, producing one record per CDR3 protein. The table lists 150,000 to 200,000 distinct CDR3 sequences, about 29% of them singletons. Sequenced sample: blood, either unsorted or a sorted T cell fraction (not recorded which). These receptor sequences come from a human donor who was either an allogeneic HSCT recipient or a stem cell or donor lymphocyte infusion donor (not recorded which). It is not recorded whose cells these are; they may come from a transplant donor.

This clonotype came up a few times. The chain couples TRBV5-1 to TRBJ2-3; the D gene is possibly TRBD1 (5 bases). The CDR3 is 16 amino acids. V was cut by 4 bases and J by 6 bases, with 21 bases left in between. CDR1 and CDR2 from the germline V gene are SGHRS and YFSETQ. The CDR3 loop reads CASSPQGGRFADTQYF. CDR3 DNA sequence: TGCGCCAGCAGCCCTCAGGGTGGTCGGTTCGCGGATACGCAGTATTTT.

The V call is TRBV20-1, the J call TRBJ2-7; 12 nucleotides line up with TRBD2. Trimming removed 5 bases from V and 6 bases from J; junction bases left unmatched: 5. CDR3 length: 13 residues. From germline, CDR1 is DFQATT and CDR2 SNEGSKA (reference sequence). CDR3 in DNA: TGCAGTGCTCCGCTAGCGGGAGGGTCCGAGCAGTACTTC. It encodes CSAPLAGGSEQYF.

CDR3 nucleotides: TGTGCCAGCAGTTTATTAGCGGAGTTGATGGGCAATGAGCAGTTCTTC. Translated: CASSLLAELMGNEQFF. This sequence joins TRBV27 and TRBJ2-1; maybe TRBD2 (6 bases). With 1 base removed from V and 6 bases from J, the gap between germline ends came to 16 bases. CDR1 is MNHEY, CDR2 SMNVEV, per germline (reference sequence). CDR3 length equals 16 residues.

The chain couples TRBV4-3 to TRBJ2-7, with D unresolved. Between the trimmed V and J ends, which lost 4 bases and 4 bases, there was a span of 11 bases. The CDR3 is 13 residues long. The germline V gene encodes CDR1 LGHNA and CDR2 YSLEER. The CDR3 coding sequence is TGCGCCAGCAGCCGCTTCCCCAATTACGAGCAGTACTTC. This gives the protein CASSRFPNYEQYF.

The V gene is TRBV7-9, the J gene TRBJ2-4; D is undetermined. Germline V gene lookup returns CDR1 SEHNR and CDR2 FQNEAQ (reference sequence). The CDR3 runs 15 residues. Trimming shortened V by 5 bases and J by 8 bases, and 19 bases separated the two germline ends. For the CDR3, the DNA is TGTGCCAGCAGCGGACGAGGCTCGGATATGTACATTCAGTACTTC. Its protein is CASSGRGSDMYIQYF.

In DNA form, the CDR3 reads TGTGCCAGCAGTTTCTCGCTAGCGGGAGGCCACGAGCAGTACTTC. Protein: CASSFSLAGGHEQYF. This sequence joins TRBV6-5 and TRBJ2-7; the match to TRBD2 covers 11 bases. J gave up 5 bases and V 4 bases, and 7 bases lay outside the gene matches. Germline loops: CDR1 MNHEY, CDR2 SVGAGI. The CDR3 has 15 amino acids.

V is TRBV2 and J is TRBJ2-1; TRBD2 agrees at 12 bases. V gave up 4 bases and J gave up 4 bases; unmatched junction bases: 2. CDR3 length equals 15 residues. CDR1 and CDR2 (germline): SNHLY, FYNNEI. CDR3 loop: CASSAGLAGYNEQFF. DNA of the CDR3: TGTGCCAGCAGTGCCGGACTAGCGGGGTACAATGAGCAGTTCTTC.

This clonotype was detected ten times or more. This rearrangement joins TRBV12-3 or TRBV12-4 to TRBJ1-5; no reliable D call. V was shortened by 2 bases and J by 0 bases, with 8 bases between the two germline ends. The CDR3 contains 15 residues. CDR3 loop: CASSLRQHSNQPQHF. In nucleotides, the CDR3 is TGTGCCAGCAGTTTACGGCAGCATAGCAATCAGCCCCAGCATTTT.

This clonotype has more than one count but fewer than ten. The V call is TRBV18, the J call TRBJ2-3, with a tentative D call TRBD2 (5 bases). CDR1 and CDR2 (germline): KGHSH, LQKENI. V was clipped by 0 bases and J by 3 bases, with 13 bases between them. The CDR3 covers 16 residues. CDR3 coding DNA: TGTGCCAGCTCACCACCGGTCGGGGAGCGGACAGATACGCAGTATTTT. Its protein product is CASSPPVGERTDTQYF.

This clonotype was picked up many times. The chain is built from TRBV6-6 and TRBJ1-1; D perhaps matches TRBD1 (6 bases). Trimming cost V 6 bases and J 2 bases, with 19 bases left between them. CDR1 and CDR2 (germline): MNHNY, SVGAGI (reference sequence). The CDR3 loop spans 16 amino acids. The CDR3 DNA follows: TGTGCCAGCAGCAGGCGACAGGCTAGGGCCAACACTGAAGCTTTCTTT. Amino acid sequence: CASSRRQARANTEAFF.

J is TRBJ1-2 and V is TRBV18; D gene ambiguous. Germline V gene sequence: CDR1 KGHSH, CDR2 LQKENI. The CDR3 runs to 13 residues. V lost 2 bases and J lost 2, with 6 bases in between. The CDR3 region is CASSPDKNYGYTF. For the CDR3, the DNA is TGTGCCAGCTCACCAGATAAAAACTATGGCTACACCTTC.

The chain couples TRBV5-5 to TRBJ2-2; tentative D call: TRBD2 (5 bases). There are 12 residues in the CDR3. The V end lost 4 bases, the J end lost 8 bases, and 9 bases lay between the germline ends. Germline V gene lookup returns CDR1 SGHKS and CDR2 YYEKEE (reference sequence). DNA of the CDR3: TGTGCCAGCAGCGGAGCGGCGGGGGAGCTGTTTTTT. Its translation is CASSGAAGELFF.

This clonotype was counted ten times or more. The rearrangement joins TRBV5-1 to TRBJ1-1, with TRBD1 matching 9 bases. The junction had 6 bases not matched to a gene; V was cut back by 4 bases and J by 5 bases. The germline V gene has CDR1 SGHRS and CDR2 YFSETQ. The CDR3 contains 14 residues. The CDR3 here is CASSAQGARTEAFF. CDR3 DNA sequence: TGCGCCAGCAGCGCACAGGGGGCGCGGACTGAAGCTTTCTTT.

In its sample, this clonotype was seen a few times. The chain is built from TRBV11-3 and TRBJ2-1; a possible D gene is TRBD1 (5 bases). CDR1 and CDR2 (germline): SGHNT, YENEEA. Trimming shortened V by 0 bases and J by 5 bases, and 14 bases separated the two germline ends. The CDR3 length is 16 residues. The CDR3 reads CASSLEGPLGHNEQFF. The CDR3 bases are TGTGCCAGCAGCTTAGAAGGTCCTCTGGGGCACAATGAGCAGTTCTTC.

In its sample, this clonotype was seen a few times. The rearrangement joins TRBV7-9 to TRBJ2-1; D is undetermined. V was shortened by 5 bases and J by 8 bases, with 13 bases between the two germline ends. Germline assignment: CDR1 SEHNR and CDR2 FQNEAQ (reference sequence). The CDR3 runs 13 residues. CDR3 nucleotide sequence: TGTGCCAGCAGCCCGCCCCGCAGCTATGAGCAGTTCTTC. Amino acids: CASSPPRSYEQFF.

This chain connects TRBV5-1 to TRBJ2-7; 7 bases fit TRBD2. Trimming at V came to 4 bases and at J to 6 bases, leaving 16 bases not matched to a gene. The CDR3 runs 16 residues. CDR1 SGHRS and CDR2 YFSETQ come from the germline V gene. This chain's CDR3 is CASSPTGTTPPGEQYF. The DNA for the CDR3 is TGCGCCAGCAGCCCGACCGGGACTACTCCCCCTGGCGAGCAGTACTTC.

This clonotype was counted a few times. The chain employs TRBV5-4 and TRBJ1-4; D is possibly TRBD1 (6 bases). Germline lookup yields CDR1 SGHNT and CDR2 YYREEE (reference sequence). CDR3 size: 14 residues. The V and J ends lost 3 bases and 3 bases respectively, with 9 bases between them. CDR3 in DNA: TGTGCCAGCAGCTCGGGACAACCTAATGAAAAACTGTTTTTT. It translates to CASSSGQPNEKLFF.

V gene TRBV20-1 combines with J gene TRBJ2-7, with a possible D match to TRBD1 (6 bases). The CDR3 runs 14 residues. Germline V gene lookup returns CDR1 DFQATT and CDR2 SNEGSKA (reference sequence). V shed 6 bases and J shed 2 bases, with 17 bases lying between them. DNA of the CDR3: TGCAGTGCCCCTGGGGCAGGGGCCCCCTACGAGCAGTACTTC. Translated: CSAPGAGAPYEQYF.

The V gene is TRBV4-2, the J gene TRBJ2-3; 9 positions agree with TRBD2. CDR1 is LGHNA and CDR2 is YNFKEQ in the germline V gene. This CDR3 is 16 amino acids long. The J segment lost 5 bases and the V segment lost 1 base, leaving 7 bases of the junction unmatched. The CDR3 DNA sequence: TGTGCCAGCAGCCAAGGAGGGCCAGCGGGGGGAGATACGCAGTATTTT. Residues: CASSQGGPAGGDTQYF.

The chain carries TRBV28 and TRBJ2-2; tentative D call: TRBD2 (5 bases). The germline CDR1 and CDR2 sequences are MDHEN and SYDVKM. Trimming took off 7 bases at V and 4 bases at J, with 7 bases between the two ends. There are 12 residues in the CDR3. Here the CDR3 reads CASTGITGELFF. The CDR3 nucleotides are TGTGCCAGCACGGGAATCACCGGGGAGCTGTTTTTT.

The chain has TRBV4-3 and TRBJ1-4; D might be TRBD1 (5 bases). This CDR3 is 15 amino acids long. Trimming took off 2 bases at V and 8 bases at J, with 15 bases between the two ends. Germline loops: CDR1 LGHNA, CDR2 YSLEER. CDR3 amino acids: CASSQIRGAREKLFF. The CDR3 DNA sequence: TGCGCCAGCAGCCAAATAAGAGGGGCAAGGGAAAAACTGTTTTTT.

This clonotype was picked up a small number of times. CDR3 protein: CASRRAGANVLTF. The CDR3 coding sequence is TGTGCCAGCAGACGGGCTGGGGCCAACGTCCTGACTTTC. The chain carries TRBV3-1 and TRBJ2-6; D ambiguous. CDR3 length equals 13 residues. Looked up from germline, CDR1 is LGHDT and CDR2 is YNNKEL (reference sequence). Trimming left V 6 bases short and J 2 bases short, with 5 bases between. Looking up the rest from reference TRBV3-1 and TRBJ2-6 gives the full variable domain: DTAVSQTPKYLVTQMGNDKSIKCEQNLGHDTMYWYKQDSKKFLKIMFSYNNKELIINETVPNRFSPKSPDKAHLNLHINSLELGDSAVYFCASRRAGANVLTFGAGSRLTVL.

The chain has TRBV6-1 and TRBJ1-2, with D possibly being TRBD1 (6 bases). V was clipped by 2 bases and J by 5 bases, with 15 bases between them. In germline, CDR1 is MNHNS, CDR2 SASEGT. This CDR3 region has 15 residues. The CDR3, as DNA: TGTGCCAGCAGTGAAAGGTTCTTTACAGGGTATGGCTACACCTTC. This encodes CASSERFFTGYGYTF.

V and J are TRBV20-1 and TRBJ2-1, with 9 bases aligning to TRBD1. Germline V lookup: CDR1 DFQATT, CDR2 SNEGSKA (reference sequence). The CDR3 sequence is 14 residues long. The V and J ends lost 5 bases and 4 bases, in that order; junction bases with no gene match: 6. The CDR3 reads CSALGQGIYNEQFF. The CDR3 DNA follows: TGCAGTGCTCTCGGACAGGGGATATACAATGAGCAGTTCTTC.

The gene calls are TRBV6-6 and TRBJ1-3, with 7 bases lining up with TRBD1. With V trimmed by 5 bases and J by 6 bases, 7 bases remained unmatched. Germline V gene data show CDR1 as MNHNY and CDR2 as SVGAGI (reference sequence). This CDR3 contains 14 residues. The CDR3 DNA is TGTGCCAGCAGTCCTAGACAGGGAACAAACACCATATATTTT. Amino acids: CASSPRQGTNTIYF.

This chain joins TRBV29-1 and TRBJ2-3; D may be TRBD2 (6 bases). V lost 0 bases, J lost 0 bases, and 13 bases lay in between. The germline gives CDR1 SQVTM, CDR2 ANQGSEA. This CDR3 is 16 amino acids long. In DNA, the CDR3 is TGCAGCGTTGAAGATCTACTAGCCCTAAGCACAGATACGCAGTATTTT. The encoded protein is CSVEDLLALSTDTQYF.

CDR3 DNA sequence: TGTGCCAGCAGGGCAGCAACTAATGAAAAACTGTTTTTT. The encoded protein is CASRAATNEKLFF. The chain uses TRBV6-6 and TRBJ1-4; D remains unclear. This CDR3 comprises 13 residues. Germline CDR1 reads MNHNY; CDR2 reads SVGAGI (reference sequence). The germline V and J ends were trimmed by 6 bases and 0 bases, with 5 bases remaining between them.

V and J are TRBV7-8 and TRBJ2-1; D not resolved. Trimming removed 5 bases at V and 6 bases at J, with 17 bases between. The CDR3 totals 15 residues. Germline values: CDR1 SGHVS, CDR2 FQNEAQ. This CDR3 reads CASSPGSKGTNEQFF. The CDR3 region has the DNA TGTGCCAGCAGCCCAGGTTCTAAGGGCACCAATGAGCAGTTCTTC.